This TCR beta chain was sequenced for a study of blood T cell repertoires in COVID-19. In the study overall: T cells, B-cell-depleted T cells, or PBMCs provided the cDNA or gDNA that served as material.

Authors' analysis steps: From reference gene primer amplification, estimates of nucleated cell counts were derived. Profiling relied on immunoSEQ multiplex PCR, and the TCRdb table lists in-frame clones only, not all of them. Clone size and the V and J calls come from that table; the DNA yielded D and trimming. The sample shows hundreds of thousands of clones, 70% to 90% of them seen only once. This CDR3 spans 15 amino acids. Germline CDR1 is WSHSY and CDR2 is SAAADI. V lost 0 bases and J lost 7, with 13 bases in between. This chain joins TRBV10-2 and TRBJ1-5; no firm D call. Sequenced: PBMCs or T cells enriched from blood (not recorded which). This clonotype was obtained from a man aged 25-45 years with acute COVID-19. The CDR3 sequence: CASSESTPGGQPQHF. DNA for the CDR3: TGCGCCAGCAGTGAGTCGACTCCCGGAGGGCAGCCCCAGCATTTT.